This T cell receptor (beta chain) derives from a study of blood T cell repertoires in COVID-19. Study background: Acute and convalescent COVID-19 specimens originated in the United States, Italy and Spain. T cells, B-cell-depleted T cells, or PBMCs supplied cDNA or gDNA.

In the study's own analysis: For nucleated cells, counts were estimated from reference gene primer amplification. Generated by immunoSEQ multiplex PCR, the TCRdb table keeps only in-frame clones and is missing some. The V and J calls and clone size come from that table; D and trimming were worked out from the DNA. Of 150,000 to 180,000 clones in the sample, about 88% were seen once. The sample taken for sequencing was peripheral blood. The source is a woman in her sixties or seventies with acute or convalescent COVID-19.

This chain's CDR3 is CASSYGTADSPLHF. DNA for the CDR3: TGTGCCAGCAGTTACGGGACAGCAGATTCACCCCTCCACTTT. The chain employs TRBV6-5 and TRBJ1-6, with 7 bases lining up with TRBD1. Trimming at V came to 2 bases and at J to 8 bases, leaving 3 bases not matched to a gene. This CDR3 has 14 residues. CDR1 and CDR2 (germline): MNHEY, SVGAGI.